This entry features one TCR beta chain sequence. Within the sample, other DNA sequences also encode this same CDR3. Germline CDR1 is LNHDA and CDR2 is SQIVND (reference sequence). The ends were cut back, 0 bases at V and 5 bases at J, with 5 bases in the middle. The CDR3 has 13 residues. This record comes from a study of blood T cell repertoires in COVID-19. At the level of the study: Sites in the United States, Italy and Spain provided acute and convalescent COVID-19 samples. PBMCs, B-cell-depleted T cells, or T cells provided the cDNA or gDNA that made up the material.

In the original workflow: Amplification with reference gene primers provided the estimates of nucleated cell counts. Sequenced by immunoSEQ multiplex PCR; TCRdb stores in-frame clones only, minus some. The D gene and trimming were derived from the DNA, and the V and J assignments and clone size from that table. The sample records about 200,000 clones, roughly 80% being singletons. This TCR came from a man aged 60-69 years with acute or convalescent COVID-19. Specimen: peripheral blood. V usage is TRBV19 and J usage is TRBJ1-5; D remains unclear. CDR3 in DNA: TGTGCCAGTAGTATAGACCGTGATCAGCCCCAGCATTTT. It codes for CASSIDRDQPQHF.